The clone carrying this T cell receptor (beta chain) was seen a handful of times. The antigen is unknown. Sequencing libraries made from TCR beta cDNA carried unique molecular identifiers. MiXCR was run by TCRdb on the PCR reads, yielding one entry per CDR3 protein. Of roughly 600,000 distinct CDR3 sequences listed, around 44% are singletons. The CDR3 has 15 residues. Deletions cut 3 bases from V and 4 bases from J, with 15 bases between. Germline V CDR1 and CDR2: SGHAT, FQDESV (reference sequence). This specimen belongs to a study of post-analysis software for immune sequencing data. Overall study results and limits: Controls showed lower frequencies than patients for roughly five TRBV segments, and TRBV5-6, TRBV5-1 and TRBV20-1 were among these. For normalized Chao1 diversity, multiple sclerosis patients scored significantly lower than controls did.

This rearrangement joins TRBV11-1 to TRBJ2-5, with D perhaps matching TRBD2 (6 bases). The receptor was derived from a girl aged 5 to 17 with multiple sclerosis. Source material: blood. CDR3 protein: CASSFGLSGRETQYF. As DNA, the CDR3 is TGTGCCAGCAGCTTCGGGCTAAGCGGGCGAGAGACCCAGTACTTC.